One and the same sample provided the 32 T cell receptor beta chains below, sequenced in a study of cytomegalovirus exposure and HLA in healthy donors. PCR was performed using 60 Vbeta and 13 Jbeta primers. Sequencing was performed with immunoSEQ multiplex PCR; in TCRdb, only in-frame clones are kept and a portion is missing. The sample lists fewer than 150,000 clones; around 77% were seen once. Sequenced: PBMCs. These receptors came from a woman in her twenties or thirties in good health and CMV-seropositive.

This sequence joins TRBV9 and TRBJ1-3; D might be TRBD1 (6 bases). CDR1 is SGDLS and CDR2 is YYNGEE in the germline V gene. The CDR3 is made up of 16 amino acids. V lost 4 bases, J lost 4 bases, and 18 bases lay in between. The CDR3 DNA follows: TGTGCCAGCAGCCCGAGAGAGGCAGGGGCGGGAAACACCATATATTTT. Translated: CASSPREAGAGNTIYF.

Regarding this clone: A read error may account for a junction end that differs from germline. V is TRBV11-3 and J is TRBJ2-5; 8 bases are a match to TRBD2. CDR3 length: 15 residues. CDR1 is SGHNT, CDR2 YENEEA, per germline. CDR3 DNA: TGTGCCAGCAGCTTATCACTAGCGGAGCAAGAAACCCAGTACTTC. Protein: CASSLSLAEQETQYF.

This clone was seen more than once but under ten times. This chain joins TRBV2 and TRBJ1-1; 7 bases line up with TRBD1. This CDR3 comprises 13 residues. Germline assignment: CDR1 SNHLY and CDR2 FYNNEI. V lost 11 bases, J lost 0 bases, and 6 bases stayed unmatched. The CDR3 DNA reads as TGTGCCGGCCGGGGACAGATGAACACTGAAGCTTTCTTT. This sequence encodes CAGRGQMNTEAFF. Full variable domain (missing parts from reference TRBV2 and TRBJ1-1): EPEVTQTPSHQVTQMGQEVILRCVPISNHLYFYWYRQILGQKVEFLVSFYNNEISEKSEIFDDQFSVERPDGSNFTLKIRSTKLEDSAMYFCAGRGQMNTEAFFGQGTRLTVV.

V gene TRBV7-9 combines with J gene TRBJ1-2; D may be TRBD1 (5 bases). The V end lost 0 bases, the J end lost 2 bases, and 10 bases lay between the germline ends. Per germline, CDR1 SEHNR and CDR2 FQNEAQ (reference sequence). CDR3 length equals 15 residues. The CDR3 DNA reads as TGTGCCAGCAGCTTAGCGCTCAGGGCCAACTATGGCTACACCTTC. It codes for CASSLALRANYGYTF.

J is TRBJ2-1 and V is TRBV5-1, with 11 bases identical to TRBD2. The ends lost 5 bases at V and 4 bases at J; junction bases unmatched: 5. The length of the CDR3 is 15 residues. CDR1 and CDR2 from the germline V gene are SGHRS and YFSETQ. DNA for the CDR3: TGCGCCAGCAGTCCAACTAGCGGGAGTTACAATGAGCAGTTCTTC. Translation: CASSPTSGSYNEQFF.

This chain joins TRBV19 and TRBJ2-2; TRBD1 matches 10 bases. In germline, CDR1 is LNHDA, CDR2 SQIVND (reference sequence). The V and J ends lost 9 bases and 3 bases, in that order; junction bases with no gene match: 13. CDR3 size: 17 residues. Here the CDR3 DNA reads TGTGCCAGCTCCACCCGGGACAGGGGTGTGTACACCGGGGAGCTGTTTTTT. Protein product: CASSTRDRGVYTGELFF.

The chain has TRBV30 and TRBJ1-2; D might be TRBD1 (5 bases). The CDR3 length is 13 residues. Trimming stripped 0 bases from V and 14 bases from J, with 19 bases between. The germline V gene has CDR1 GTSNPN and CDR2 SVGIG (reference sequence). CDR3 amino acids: CAWSVRYRPRQTF. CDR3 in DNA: TGTGCCTGGAGTGTAAGGTACAGGCCCAGGCAGACCTTC.

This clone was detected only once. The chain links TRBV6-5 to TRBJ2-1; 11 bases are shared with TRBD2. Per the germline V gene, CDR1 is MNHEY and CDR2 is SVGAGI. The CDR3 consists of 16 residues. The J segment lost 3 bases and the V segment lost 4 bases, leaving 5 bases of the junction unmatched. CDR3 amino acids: CASSFQLAGDYNEQFF. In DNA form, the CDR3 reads TGTGCCAGCAGTTTCCAACTAGCGGGGGACTACAATGAGCAGTTCTTC.

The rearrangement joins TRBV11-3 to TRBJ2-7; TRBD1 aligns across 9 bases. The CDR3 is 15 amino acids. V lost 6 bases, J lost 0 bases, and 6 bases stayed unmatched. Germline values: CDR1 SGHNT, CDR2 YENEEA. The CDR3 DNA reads TGTGCCAGCAGTCGGACAGGGGACTACTCCTACGAGCAGTACTTC. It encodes CASSRTGDYSYEQYF.

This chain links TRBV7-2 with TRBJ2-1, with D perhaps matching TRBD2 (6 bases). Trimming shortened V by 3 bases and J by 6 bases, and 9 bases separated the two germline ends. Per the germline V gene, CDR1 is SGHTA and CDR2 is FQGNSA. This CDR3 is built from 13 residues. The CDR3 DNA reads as TGTGCCAGCAGCTTCACTAGCCGCAATGAGCAGTTCTTC. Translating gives CASSFTSRNEQFF.

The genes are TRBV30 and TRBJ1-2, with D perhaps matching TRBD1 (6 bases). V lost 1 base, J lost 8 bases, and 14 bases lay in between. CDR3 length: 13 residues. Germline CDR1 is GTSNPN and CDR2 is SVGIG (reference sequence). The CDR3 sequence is CAWSAQGRGGYTF. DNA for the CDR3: TGTGCCTGGAGTGCACAGGGCCGAGGAGGCTACACCTTC.

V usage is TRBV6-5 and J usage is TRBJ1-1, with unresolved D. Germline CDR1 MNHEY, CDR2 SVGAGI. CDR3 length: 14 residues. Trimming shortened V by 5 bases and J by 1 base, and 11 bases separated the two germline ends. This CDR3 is CASSTRTANTEAFF. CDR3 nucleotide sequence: TGTGCCAGCAGTACTAGGACGGCGAACACTGAAGCTTTCTTT.

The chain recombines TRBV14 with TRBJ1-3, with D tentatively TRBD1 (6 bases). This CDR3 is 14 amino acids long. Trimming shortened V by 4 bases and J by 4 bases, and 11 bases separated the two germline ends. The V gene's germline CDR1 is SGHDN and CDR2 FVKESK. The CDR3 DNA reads TGTGCCAGCAGCCGTACAGGGCTAGGAAACACCATATATTTT. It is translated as CASSRTGLGNTIYF.

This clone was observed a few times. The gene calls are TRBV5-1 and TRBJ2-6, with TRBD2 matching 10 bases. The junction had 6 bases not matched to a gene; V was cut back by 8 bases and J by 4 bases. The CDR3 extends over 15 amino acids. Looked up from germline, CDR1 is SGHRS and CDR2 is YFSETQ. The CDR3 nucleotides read TGCGCCAGTTTAGCGGGAGGATCCGGGGCCAACGTCCTGACTTTC. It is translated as CASLAGGSGANVLTF.

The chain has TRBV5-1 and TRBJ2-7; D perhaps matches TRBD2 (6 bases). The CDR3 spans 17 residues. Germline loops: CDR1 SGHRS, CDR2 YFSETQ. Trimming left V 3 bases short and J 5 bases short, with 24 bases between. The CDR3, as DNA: TGCGCCAGCAGCTCTCATCACTTAACGGGAGTACGGAACGAGCAGTACTTC. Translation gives CASSSHHLTGVRNEQYF.

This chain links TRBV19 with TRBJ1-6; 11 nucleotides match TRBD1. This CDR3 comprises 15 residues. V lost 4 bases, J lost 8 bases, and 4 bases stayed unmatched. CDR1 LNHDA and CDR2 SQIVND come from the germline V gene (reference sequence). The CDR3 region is CASSTKGQGDSPLHF. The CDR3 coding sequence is TGTGCCAGTAGTACGAAGGGACAGGGGGATTCACCCCTCCACTTT. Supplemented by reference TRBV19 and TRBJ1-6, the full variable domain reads DGGITQSPKYLFRKEGQNVTLSCEQNLNHDAMYWYRQDPGQGLRLIYYSQIVNDFQKGDIAEGYSVSREKKESFPLTVTSAQKNPTAFYLCASSTKGQGDSPLHFGNGTRLTVT.

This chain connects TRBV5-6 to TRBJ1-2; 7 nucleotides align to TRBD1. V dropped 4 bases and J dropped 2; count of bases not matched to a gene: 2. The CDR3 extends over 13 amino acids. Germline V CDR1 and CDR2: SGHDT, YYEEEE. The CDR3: CASSPQGNYGYTF. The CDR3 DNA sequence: TGTGCCAGCAGCCCACAGGGGAACTATGGCTACACCTTC.

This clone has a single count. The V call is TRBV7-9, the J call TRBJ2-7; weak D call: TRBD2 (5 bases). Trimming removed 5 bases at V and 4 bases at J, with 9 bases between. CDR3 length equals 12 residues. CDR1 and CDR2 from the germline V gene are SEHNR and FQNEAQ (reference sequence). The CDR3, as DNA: TGTGCCAGCAGCAGCCGGACTTACGAGCAGTACTTC. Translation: CASSSRTYEQYF.

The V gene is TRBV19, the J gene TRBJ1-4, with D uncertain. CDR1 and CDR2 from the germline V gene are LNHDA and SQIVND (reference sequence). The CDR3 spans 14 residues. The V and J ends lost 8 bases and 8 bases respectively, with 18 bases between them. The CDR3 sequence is CASGEEAPAEKLFF. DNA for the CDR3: TGTGCCAGTGGGGAGGAAGCCCCGGCCGAAAAACTGTTTTTT.

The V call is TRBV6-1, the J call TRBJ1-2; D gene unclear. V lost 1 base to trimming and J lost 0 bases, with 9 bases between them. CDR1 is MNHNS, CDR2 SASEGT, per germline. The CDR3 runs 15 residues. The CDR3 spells CASSEGDSTNYGYTF. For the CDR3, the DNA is TGTGCCAGCAGTGAAGGCGACTCTACTAACTATGGCTACACCTTC.

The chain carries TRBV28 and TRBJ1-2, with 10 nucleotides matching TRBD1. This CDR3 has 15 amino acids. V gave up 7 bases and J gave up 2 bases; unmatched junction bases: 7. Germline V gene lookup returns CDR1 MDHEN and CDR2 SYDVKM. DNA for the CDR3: TGTGCCAGCACATTGGGACAGGGGAGGAACTATGGCTACACCTTC. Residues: CASTLGQGRNYGYTF.

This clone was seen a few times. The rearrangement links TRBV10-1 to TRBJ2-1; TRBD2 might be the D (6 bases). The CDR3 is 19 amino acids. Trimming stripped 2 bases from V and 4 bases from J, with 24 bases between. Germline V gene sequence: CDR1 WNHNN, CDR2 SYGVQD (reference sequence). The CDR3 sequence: CASSEKSEGSAGRYNEQFF. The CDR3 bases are TGCGCCAGCAGTGAGAAGTCTGAAGGGTCGGCGGGGAGATACAATGAGCAGTTCTTC.

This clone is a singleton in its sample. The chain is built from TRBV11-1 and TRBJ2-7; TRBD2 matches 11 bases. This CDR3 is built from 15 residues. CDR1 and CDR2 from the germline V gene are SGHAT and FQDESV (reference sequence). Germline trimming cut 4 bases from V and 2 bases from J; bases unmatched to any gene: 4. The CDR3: CASSSTGLAAYEQYF. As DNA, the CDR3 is TGTGCCAGCAGCTCGACGGGACTAGCGGCCTACGAGCAGTACTTC.

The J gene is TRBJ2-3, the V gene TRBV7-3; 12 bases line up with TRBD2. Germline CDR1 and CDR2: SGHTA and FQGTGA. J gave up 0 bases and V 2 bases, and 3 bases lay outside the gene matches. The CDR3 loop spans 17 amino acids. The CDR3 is CASSLAGTSGSTDTQYF. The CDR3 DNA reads TGTGCCAGCAGCTTAGCCGGGACTAGCGGGAGCACAGATACGCAGTATTTT.

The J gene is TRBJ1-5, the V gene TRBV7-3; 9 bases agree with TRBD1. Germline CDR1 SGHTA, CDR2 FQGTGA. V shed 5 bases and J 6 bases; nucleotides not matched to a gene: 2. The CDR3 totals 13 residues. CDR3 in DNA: TGTGCCAGCAGCCTGGACAGGGGTCAGCCCCAGCATTTT. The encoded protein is CASSLDRGQPQHF.

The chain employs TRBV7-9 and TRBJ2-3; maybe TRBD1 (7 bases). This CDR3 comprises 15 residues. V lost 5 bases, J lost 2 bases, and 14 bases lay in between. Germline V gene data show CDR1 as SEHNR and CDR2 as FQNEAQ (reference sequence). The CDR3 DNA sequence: TGTGCCAGCAGCCTACAGGGGACTCCCACAGATACGCAGTATTTT. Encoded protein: CASSLQGTPTDTQYF.

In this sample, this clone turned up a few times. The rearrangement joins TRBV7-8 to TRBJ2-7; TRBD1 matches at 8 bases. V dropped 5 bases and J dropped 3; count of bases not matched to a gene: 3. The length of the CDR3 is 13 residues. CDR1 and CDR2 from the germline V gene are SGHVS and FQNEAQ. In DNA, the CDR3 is TGTGCCAGCAGCCACGGACAGGGCTACGAGCAGTACTTC. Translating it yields CASSHGQGYEQYF. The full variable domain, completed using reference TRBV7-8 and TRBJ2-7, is GAGVSQSPRYKVAKRGQDVALRCDPISGHVSLFWYQQALGQGPEFLTYFQNEAQLDKSGLPSDRFFAERPEGSVSTLKIQRTQQEDSAVYLCASSHGQGYEQYFGPGTRLTVT.

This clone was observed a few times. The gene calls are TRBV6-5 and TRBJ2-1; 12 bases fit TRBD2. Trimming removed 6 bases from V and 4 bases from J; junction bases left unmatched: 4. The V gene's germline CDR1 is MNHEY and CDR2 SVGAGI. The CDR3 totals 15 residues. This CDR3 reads CASSLTSGSYNEQFF. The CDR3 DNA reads TGTGCCAGCAGCTTGACTAGCGGGAGTTACAATGAGCAGTTCTTC.

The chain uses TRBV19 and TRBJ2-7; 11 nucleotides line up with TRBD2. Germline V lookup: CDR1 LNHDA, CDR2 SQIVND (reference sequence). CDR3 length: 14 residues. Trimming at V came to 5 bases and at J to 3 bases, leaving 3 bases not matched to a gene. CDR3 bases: TGTGCCAGTAGTTTCGGGACTAGCGGCTACGAGCAGTACTTC. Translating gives CASSFGTSGYEQYF. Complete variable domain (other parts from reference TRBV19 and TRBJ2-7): DGGITQSPKYLFRKEGQNVTLSCEQNLNHDAMYWYRQDPGQGLRLIYYSQIVNDFQKGDIAEGYSVSREKKESFPLTVTSAQKNPTAFYLCASSFGTSGYEQYFGPGTRLTVT.

The CDR3 DNA is TGCGCCAGCAGCTCTACCGGGACAGGGGGCTACACTGAAGCTTTCTTT. This encodes CASSSTGTGGYTEAFF. V is TRBV5-1 and J is TRBJ1-1, with 12 nucleotides matching TRBD1. Germline CDR1 reads SGHRS; CDR2 reads YFSETQ. J lost 3 bases, V lost 3 bases, and 6 bases had no gene match. The CDR3 extends over 16 amino acids.

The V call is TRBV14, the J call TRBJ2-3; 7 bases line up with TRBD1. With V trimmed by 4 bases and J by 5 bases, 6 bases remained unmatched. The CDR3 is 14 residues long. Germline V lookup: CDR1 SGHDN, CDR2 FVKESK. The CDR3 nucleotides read TGTGCCAGCAGCCCCGGGACAGTTGGAGATACGCAGTATTTT. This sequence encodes CASSPGTVGDTQYF. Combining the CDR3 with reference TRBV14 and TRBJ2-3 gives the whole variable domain EAGVTQFPSHSVIEKGQTVTLRCDPISGHDNLYWYRRVMGKEIKFLLHFVKESKQDESGMPNNRFLAERTGGTYSTLKVQPAELEDSGVYFCASSPGTVGDTQYFGPGTRLTVL.

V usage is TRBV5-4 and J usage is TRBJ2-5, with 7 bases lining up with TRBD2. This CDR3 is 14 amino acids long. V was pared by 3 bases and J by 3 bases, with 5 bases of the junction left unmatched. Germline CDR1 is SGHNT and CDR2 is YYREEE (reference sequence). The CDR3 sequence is CASSSGTTEETQYF. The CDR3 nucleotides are TGTGCCAGCAGCTCCGGGACTACCGAAGAGACCCAGTACTTC.